This TCR beta chain was identified in a study of blood T cells in healthy people across ages. Study outcomes and limitations: Calculation of diversity from one million T cells yielded estimates considered to be underestimates. A greater number of naive CD4+ cells and higher diversity distinguished long-lived donors from aged donors.

It was with a sample-barcoded 5' primer and a J-beta primer mix that a second PCR of about 6 to 12 cycles was run. TCRdb independently ran MiXCR on the 5' RACE reads; one entry per CDR3 protein. The data hold roughly 730,000 distinct CDR3 sequences, with approximately 53% observed a single time. With regard to this clonotype: The antigen is unknown. Mismatch with germline at one junction end may stem from a read error.

The CDR3 spans 15 residues. Germline CDR1 is MDHEN and CDR2 is SYDVKM. This clonotype originated in a man in his forties or fifties in good health. The genes are TRBV28 and TRBJ1-2; D is ambiguous. Sequencing was done on a sample of blood. The CDR3 nucleotides read TGTGCCAGCACGCTCAATGCGGGATTAGTCGGTGGCTGCACCTTC. It yields the protein CASTLNAGLVGGCTF.